This T cell receptor beta chain emerged from a study of blood T cell repertoires in COVID-19. The CDR3 is 15 residues long. The V gene's germline CDR1 is ENHRY and CDR2 SYGVKD. The V end was cut by 3 bases, the J end by 5 bases, with 14 bases between. Produced via immunoSEQ multiplex PCR; TCRdb's table is partial and in-frame only. The data show roughly 300,000 clones, about 90% seen once. This clone was seen a handful of times. This receptor was taken from a woman aged 25 to 39 with COVID-19, enrolled during active disease. The sequenced material came from peripheral blood. V and J are TRBV10-3 and TRBJ1-5; D is undetermined. CDR3 DNA sequence: TGTGCCATCAGTGACTTCTCGACAACCCATCAGCCCCAGCATTTT. Its protein product is CAISDFSTTHQPQHF.